The sequence of this TCR beta chain was determined in a study of T cell responses to AZD1222 COVID-19 vaccine. Study outcomes and limitations: Most donors were white British, females outnumbered males, and clonal diversity was possibly underestimated. Of spike-specific TCRs, nearly half reportedly target regions left unmutated in variants.

Assay: immunoSEQ multiplex PCR; the TCRdb copy retains only in-frame clones and omits some. The sample carries tens of thousands of clones, about 88% recorded once. A note on this clone: Its target is unknown.

The CDR3 extends over 12 amino acids. CDR1 and CDR2 (germline): SGDLS, YYNGEE. V was trimmed by 3 bases and J by 7 bases, leaving 10 bases between them. The receptor was isolated from an adult in good health. The sample in question was peripheral blood, obtained on day 0 of AZD1222 vaccination. J is TRBJ1-2 and V is TRBV9; D not resolved. The CDR3 is CASSAGHGGYTF. The CDR3 coding sequence is TGTGCCAGCAGCGCCGGCCACGGTGGCTACACCTTC.